There are many counts of the clone carrying this TCR beta chain. Germline V gives CDR1 SGHVT, CDR2 SQSDAQ. This CDR3 contains 17 residues. V lost 0 bases and J lost 0, with 12 bases in between. The source of the sample is a study of response to subunit inactivated influenza vaccine. TCRdb reprocessed the RT-PCR reads via MiXCR and lists one record per CDR3 protein. This table holds about 780,000 distinct CDR3 sequences, 15% to 20% found once. The clonotype was recovered from a man aged 45-60 years who received an inactivated influenza vaccine. Material: PBMCs from blood, obtained roughly 5 days after vaccination. The chain employs TRBV7-4 and TRBJ2-4; D remains ambiguous. CDR3 residues: CASSLARSPLAKNIQYF. CDR3 bases: TGTGCCAGCAGCTTAGCGCGGTCCCCTCTAGCCAAAAACATTCAGTACTTC.